This T cell receptor beta chain derives from a study of shared T cell receptors in the human thymus. V shed 6 bases, J shed 3 bases, and the junction held 15 bases outside the gene matches. Germline V gives CDR1 MDHEN, CDR2 SYDVKM. The CDR3 extends over 17 amino acids. Generated by immunoSEQ multiplex PCR, the TCRdb table keeps only in-frame clones and is missing some. The sample yields hundreds of thousands of clones, around nine tenths seen once. The same data also contributed to another study, on human thymus T cells.

The chain carries TRBV28 and TRBJ2-7; 9 bases fit TRBD2. What was sequenced was thymocytes. The receptor comes from a boy younger than two with a congenital heart defect. Written as DNA, the CDR3 is TGTGCCAGCAGAACGACCCCTAGCGGGAAAGAAATCTACGAGCAGTACTTC. As protein: CASRTTPSGKEIYEQYF.